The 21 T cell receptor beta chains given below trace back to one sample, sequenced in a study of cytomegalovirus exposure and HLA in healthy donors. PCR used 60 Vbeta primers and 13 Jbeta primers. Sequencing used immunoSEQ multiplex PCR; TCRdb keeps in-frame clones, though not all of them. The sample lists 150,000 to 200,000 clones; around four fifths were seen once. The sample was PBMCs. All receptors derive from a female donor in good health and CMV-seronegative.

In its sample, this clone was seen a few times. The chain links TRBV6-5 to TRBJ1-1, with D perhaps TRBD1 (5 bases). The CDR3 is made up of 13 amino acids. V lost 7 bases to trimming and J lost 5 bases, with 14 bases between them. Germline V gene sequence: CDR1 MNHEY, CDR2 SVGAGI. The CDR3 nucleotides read TGTGCCAGCACCTGGGGGGTGGATACTGAAGCTTTCTTT. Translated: CASTWGVDTEAFF.

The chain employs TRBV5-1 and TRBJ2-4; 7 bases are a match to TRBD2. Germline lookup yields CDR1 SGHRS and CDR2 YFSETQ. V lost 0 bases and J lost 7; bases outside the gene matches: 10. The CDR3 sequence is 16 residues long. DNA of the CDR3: TGCGCCAGCAGCTTGGCCTCGACAGCGGGGCGCAACATTCAGTACTTC. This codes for CASSLASTAGRNIQYF.

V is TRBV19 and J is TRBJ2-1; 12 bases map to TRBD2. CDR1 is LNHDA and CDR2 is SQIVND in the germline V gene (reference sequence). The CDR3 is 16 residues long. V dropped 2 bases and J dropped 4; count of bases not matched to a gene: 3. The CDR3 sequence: CASSITTSGRYNEQFF. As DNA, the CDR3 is TGTGCCAGTAGTATAACAACTAGCGGGAGGTACAATGAGCAGTTCTTC.

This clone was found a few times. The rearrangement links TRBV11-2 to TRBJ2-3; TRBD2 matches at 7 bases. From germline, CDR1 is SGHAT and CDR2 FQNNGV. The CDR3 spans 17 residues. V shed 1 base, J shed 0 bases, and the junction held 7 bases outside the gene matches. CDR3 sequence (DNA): TGTGCCAGCAGCTTAGTGGGCCTAGCGGTTAGCACAGATACGCAGTATTTT. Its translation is CASSLVGLAVSTDTQYF.

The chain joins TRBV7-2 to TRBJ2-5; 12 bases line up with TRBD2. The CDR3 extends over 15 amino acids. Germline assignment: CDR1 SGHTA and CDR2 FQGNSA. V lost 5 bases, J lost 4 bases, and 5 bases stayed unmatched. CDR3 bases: TGTGCCAGCAGCCATCCGGGACTAGCGGGAGAGACCCAGTACTTC. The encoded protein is CASSHPGLAGETQYF. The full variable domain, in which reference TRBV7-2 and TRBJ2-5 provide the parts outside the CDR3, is GAGVSQSPSNKVTEKGKDVELRCDPISGHTALYWYRQSLGQGLEFLIYFQGNSAPDKSGLPSDRFSAERTGGSVSTLTIQRTQQEDSAVYLCASSHPGLAGETQYFGPGTRLLVL.

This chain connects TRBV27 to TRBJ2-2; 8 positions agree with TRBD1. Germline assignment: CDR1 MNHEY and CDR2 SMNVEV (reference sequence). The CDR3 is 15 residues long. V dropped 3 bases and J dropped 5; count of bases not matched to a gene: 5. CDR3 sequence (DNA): TGTGCCAGCAGTTTCTGGACAGGGCAAACCGGGGAGCTGTTTTTT. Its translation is CASSFWTGQTGELFF.

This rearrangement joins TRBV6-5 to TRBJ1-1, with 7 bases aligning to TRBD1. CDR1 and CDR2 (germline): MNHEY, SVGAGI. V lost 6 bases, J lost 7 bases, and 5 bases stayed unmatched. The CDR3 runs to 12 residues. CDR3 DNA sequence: TGTGCCAGCAGCGCACAGGGGTTTGAAGCTTTCTTT. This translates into CASSAQGFEAFF.

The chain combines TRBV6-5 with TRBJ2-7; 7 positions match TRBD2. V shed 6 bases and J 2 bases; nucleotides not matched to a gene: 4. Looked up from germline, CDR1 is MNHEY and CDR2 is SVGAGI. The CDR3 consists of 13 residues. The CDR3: CASRATSPYEQYF. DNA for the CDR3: TGTGCCAGCAGGGCGACTAGCCCCTACGAGCAGTACTTC.

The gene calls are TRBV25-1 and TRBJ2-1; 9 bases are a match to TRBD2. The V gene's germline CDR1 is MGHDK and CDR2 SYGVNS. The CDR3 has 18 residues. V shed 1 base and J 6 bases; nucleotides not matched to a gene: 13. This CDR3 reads CASSEFSPRAGGLNEQFF. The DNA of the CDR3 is TGTGCCAGCAGTGAATTTTCTCCGCGGGCGGGGGGGCTCAATGAGCAGTTCTTC.

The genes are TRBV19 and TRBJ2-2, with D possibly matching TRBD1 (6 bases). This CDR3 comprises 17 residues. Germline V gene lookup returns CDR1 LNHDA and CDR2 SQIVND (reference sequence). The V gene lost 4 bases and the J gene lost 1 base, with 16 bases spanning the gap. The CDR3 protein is CASSNRQASWNTGELFF. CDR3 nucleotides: TGTGCCAGTAGTAATCGACAGGCCTCCTGGAACACCGGGGAGCTGTTTTTT.

CDR3 residues: CASSDSREANEQFF. The CDR3 nucleotides read TGTGCCAGCAGTGACTCCCGGGAGGCGAATGAGCAGTTCTTC. V is TRBV6-4 and J is TRBJ2-1, with 7 positions matching TRBD2. This CDR3 comprises 14 residues. Trimming cost V 0 bases and J 7 bases; bases outside gene matches: 3. The germline V gene encodes CDR1 MRHNA and CDR2 SNTAGT.

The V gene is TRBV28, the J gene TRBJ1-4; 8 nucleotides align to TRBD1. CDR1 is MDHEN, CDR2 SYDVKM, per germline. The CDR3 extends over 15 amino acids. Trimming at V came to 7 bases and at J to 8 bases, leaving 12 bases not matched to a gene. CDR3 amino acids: CASTGQGGAREKLFF. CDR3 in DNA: TGTGCCAGCACCGGACAGGGCGGGGCTAGAGAAAAACTGTTTTTT.

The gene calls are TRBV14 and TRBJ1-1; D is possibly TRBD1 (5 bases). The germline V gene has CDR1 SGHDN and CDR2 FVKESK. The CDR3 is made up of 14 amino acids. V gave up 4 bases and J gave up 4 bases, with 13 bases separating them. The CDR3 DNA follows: TGTGCCAGCAGCCGGACACTCAAAGGCACTGAAGCTTTCTTT. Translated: CASSRTLKGTEAFF.

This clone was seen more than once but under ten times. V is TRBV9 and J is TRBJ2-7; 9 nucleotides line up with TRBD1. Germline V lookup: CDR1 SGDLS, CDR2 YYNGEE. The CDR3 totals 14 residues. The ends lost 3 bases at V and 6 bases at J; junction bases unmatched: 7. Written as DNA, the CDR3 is TGTGCCAGCAGCGAGGGGACAGGGCCCATCGAGCAGTACTTC. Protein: CASSEGTGPIEQYF.

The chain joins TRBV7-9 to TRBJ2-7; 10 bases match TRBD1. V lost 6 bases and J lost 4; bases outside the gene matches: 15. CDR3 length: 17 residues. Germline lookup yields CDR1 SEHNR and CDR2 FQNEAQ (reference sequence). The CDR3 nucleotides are TGTGCCAGCAGAGACCTGAATCCCGGGACAGGGGAATACGAGCAGTACTTC. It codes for CASRDLNPGTGEYEQYF.

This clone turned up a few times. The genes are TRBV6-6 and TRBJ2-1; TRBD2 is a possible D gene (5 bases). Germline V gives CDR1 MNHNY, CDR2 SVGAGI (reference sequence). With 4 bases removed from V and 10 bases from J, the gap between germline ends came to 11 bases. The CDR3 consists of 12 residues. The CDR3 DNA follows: TGTGCCAGCAGTTCCGACTATGGGGAGCAGTTCTTC. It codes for CASSSDYGEQFF.

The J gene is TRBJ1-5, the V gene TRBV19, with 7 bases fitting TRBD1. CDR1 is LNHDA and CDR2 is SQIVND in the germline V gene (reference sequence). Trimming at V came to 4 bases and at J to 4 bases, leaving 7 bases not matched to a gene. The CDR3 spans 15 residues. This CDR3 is CASSKGDSENQPQHF. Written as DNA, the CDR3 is TGTGCCAGTAGTAAAGGGGACAGCGAGAATCAGCCCCAGCATTTT.

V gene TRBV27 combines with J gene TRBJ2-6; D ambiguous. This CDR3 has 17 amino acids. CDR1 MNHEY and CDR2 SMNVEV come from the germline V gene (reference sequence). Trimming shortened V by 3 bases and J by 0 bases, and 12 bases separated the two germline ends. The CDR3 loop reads CASSLVALLSGANVLTF. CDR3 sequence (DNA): TGTGCCAGCAGTTTGGTTGCACTCCTCTCTGGGGCCAACGTCCTGACTTTC.

CDR3 bases: TGTGCCAGCAGTCAGGGTAGTGAGCAGTTCTTC. Translating gives CASSQGSEQFF. V gene TRBV5-4 combines with J gene TRBJ2-1; tentative D call: TRBD1 (5 bases). V was shortened by 5 bases and J by 9 bases, with 9 bases between the two germline ends. Germline V gene data show CDR1 as SGHNT and CDR2 as YYREEE (reference sequence). CDR3 length equals 11 residues.

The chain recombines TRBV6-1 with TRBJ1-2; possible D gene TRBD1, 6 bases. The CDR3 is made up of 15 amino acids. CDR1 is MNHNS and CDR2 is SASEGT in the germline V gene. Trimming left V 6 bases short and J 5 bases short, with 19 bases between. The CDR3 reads CASSTLGQNFYGYTF. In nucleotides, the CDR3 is TGTGCCAGCAGCACTTTAGGACAGAATTTTTATGGCTACACCTTC.

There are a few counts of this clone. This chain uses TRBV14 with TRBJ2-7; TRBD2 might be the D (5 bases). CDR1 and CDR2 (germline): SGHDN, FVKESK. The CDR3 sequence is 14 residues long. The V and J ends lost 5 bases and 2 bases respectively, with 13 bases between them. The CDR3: CASSYSGSTYEQYF. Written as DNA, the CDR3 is TGTGCCAGCAGCTACTCTGGGAGTACCTACGAGCAGTACTTC.